The 28 T cell receptor beta chains below come from one sample, sequenced in a study of cytomegalovirus exposure and HLA in healthy donors. PCR amplification relied on 60 Vbeta primers (plus 13 Jbeta primers). Using immunoSEQ multiplex PCR, the repertoire was profiled, and TCRdb retains in-frame clones only, with some absent. The sample holds about 200,000 clones, about 75% seen once. The sample consisted of PBMCs. The receptor source for this set is a male donor in good health and CMV-seronegative.

J is TRBJ2-5 and V is TRBV5-1; tentatively, D is TRBD1 (6 bases). The CDR3 loop spans 15 amino acids. CDR1 and CDR2 from the germline V gene are SGHRS and YFSETQ. Trimming pared 0 bases from V and 1 base from J, leaving 10 bases between. CDR3 sequence: CASSLEPQGQETQYF. CDR3 nucleotides: TGCGCCAGCAGCTTGGAACCACAGGGCCAAGAGACCCAGTACTTC.

This clone has only one observation. The chain joins TRBV14 to TRBJ1-2; D is ambiguous. The CDR3 totals 13 residues. Germline assignment: CDR1 SGHDN and CDR2 FVKESK. Trimming removed 5 bases at V and 4 bases at J, with 11 bases between. CDR3 protein: CASSFRGSYGYTF. In DNA form, the CDR3 reads TGTGCCAGCAGCTTCCGTGGCAGCTATGGCTACACCTTC.

The rearrangement joins TRBV7-6 to TRBJ2-7; 9 nucleotides line up with TRBD1. CDR1 is SGHVS, CDR2 FNYEAQ, per germline. The CDR3 is made up of 14 amino acids. V gave up 5 bases and J gave up 2 bases; unmatched junction bases: 4. CDR3 sequence reads: CASSQGQGTYEQYF. The CDR3 bases are TGTGCCAGCAGCCAGGGACAGGGTACCTACGAGCAGTACTTC.

In this sample, this clone turned up once. The chain links TRBV10-3 to TRBJ2-7; D is possibly TRBD2 (6 bases). Trimming pared 7 bases from V and 0 bases from J, leaving 16 bases between. Germline loops: CDR1 ENHRY, CDR2 SYGVKD. There are 15 residues in the CDR3. The CDR3 loop is CAITGGTWGSYEQYF. The CDR3 DNA sequence: TGTGCCATCACTGGGGGGACCTGGGGCTCCTACGAGCAGTACTTC.

This clone was seen a single time. A junction boundary mismatches the germline segment, possibly from a read error. V usage is TRBV4-3 and J usage is TRBJ2-2, with 8 nucleotides matching TRBD1. The germline CDR1 and CDR2 sequences are LGHNA and YSLEER. The CDR3 has 15 amino acids. Written as DNA, the CDR3 is TGCGCCAGCAGCCCCCTAGGACAGGGTAGAGGGGGGCTGTTTTTT. Its translation: CASSPLGQGRGGLFF.

Of note for this clone: Other nucleotide sequences in the sample specify the same CDR3. This chain joins TRBV7-9 and TRBJ1-2; 8 bases match TRBD1. The germline CDR1 and CDR2 sequences are SEHNR and FQNEAQ (reference sequence). With V trimmed by 4 bases and J by 4 bases, 8 bases remained unmatched. The CDR3 contains 15 residues. In nucleotides, the CDR3 is TGTGCCAGCAGCTCAGGACAGGGACGAGGCTATGGCTACACCTTC. Its protein is CASSSGQGRGYGYTF. Supplemented by reference TRBV7-9 and TRBJ1-2, the full variable domain reads DTGVSQNPRHKITKRGQNVTFRCDPISEHNRLYWYRQTLGQGPEFLTYFQNEAQLEKSRLLSDRFSAERPKGSFSTLEIQRTEQGDSAMYLCASSSGQGRGYGYTFGSGTRLTVV.

This clone showed up just once. DNA of the CDR3: TGTGCCTGGACTCGTAGAGCCAACTCTAACTATGGCTACACCTTC. Residues: CAWTRRANSNYGYTF. This sequence joins TRBV30 and TRBJ1-2; no clear D gene. The CDR3 totals 15 residues. V was cut by 4 bases and J by 0 bases, with 15 bases left in between. Germline lookup yields CDR1 GTSNPN and CDR2 SVGIG (reference sequence).

This clone is a singleton in its sample. This chain connects TRBV19 to TRBJ1-6; the D gene is possibly TRBD1 (6 bases). V lost 8 bases and J 8 bases, leaving 13 bases between the germline ends. The CDR3 has 13 residues. The germline V gene encodes CDR1 LNHDA and CDR2 SQIVND (reference sequence). The CDR3 sequence: CASLDSQYSPLHF. In DNA form, the CDR3 reads TGTGCCAGTCTGGACAGCCAATATTCACCCCTCCACTTT.

In regard to this clone: Different DNA sequences within this sample yield the same CDR3. The gene calls are TRBV5-4 and TRBJ1-6; maybe TRBD1 (5 bases). Germline CDR1 reads SGHNT; CDR2 reads YYREEE (reference sequence). V was clipped by 4 bases and J by 3 bases, with 11 bases between them. CDR3 length: 15 residues. The CDR3 loop reads CASSTGDRYNSPLHF. CDR3 in DNA: TGTGCCAGCAGCACGGGGGACCGCTATAATTCACCCCTCCACTTT. The full variable domain, with the rest looked up from reference TRBV5-4 and TRBJ1-6, is ETGVTQSPTHLIKTRGQQVTLRCSSQSGHNTVSWYQQALGQGPQFIFQYYREEENGRGNFPPRFSGLQFPNYSSELNVNALELDDSALYLCASSTGDRYNSPLHFGNGTRLTVT.

The V and J genes are TRBV9 and TRBJ2-1; D is unclear. V was trimmed by 0 bases and J by 0 bases, leaving 10 bases between them. The CDR3 is 16 amino acids. Germline V gene lookup returns CDR1 SGDLS and CDR2 YYNGEE. The CDR3 DNA sequence: TGTGCCAGCAGCGTAGTTAGCTTCAGCTCCTACAATGAGCAGTTCTTC. Protein product: CASSVVSFSSYNEQFF.

The chain couples TRBV5-1 to TRBJ2-7, with TRBD1 matching over 8 bases. The CDR3 is made up of 13 amino acids. Germline loops: CDR1 SGHRS, CDR2 YFSETQ. The trim removed 3 bases at V and 3 bases at J, leaving 2 bases unmatched. In DNA form, the CDR3 reads TGCGCCAGCAGCTACGGACAGGGCTACGAGCAGTACTTC. Protein sequence: CASSYGQGYEQYF.

CDR3 sequence: CASSFRLAGVSTDTQYF. DNA for the CDR3: TGTGCCAGCAGCTTTCGACTAGCGGGGGTCAGCACAGATACGCAGTATTTT. The V gene is TRBV7-2, the J gene TRBJ2-3, with 12 positions matching TRBD2. The germline V gene has CDR1 SGHTA and CDR2 FQGNSA. This CDR3 spans 17 amino acids. V dropped 3 bases and J dropped 0; count of bases not matched to a gene: 4.

This clone has just a few counts. The V gene is TRBV28, the J gene TRBJ1-2; perhaps TRBD1 as D (6 bases). This CDR3 is built from 13 residues. Trimming stripped 4 bases from V and 5 bases from J, with 11 bases between. The germline V gene has CDR1 MDHEN and CDR2 SYDVKM. The CDR3 region has the DNA TGTGCCAGCAGTTCAGCACAGGGTTATGGCTACACCTTC. Protein sequence: CASSSAQGYGYTF.

This clone was found once. Written as DNA, the CDR3 is TGTGCCAGCAGCTTCGGGGGATACAACACTGAAGCTTTCTTT. This sequence encodes CASSFGGYNTEAFF. The chain joins TRBV7-2 to TRBJ1-1, with D perhaps matching TRBD1 (5 bases). With 3 bases removed from V and 2 bases from J, the gap between germline ends came to 10 bases. Germline CDR1 SGHTA, CDR2 FQGNSA. This CDR3 has 14 amino acids.

This rearrangement joins TRBV4-3 to TRBJ1-6, with a possible D match to TRBD1 (6 bases). With 0 bases removed from V and 4 bases from J, the gap between germline ends came to 10 bases. There are 16 residues in the CDR3. Germline V gene lookup returns CDR1 LGHNA and CDR2 YSLEER. CDR3 region: CASSQDPGAYNSPLHF. Here the CDR3 DNA reads TGCGCCAGCAGCCAAGACCCAGGGGCTTATAATTCACCCCTCCACTTT.

V usage is TRBV5-4 and J usage is TRBJ2-1, with 9 bases lining up with TRBD2. CDR3 size: 16 residues. V shed 5 bases and J 0 bases; nucleotides not matched to a gene: 6. From germline, CDR1 is SGHNT and CDR2 YYREEE (reference sequence). The CDR3 region is CASSRDSGSSYNEQFF. The CDR3 coding sequence is TGTGCCAGCAGTCGAGATAGCGGGAGCTCCTACAATGAGCAGTTCTTC. Complete variable domain (other parts from reference TRBV5-4 and TRBJ2-1): ETGVTQSPTHLIKTRGQQVTLRCSSQSGHNTVSWYQQALGQGPQFIFQYYREEENGRGNFPPRFSGLQFPNYSSELNVNALELDDSALYLCASSRDSGSSYNEQFFGPGTRLTVL.

J is TRBJ1-1 and V is TRBV19; TRBD1 might be the D (6 bases). Deletions cut 3 bases from V and 1 base from J, with 9 bases between. Per the germline V gene, CDR1 is LNHDA and CDR2 is SQIVND (reference sequence). CDR3 length equals 14 residues. The CDR3 here is CASSIRDTNTEAFF. The CDR3 DNA follows: TGTGCCAGTAGTATCCGGGACACGAACACTGAAGCTTTCTTT.

CDR3 loop: CASRELAGAPEQYF. CDR3 nucleotides: TGTGCCAGCAGAGAACTAGCGGGAGCGCCCGAGCAGTACTTC. This rearrangement joins TRBV2 to TRBJ2-7; the match to TRBD2 covers 11 bases. The trim removed 6 bases at V and 6 bases at J, leaving 7 bases unmatched. CDR1 and CDR2 (germline): SNHLY, FYNNEI. CDR3 size: 14 residues. Full variable domain (remainder filled in from reference TRBV2 and TRBJ2-7): EPEVTQTPSHQVTQMGQEVILRCVPISNHLYFYWYRQILGQKVEFLVSFYNNEISEKSEIFDDQFSVERPDGSNFTLKIRSTKLEDSAMYFCASRELAGAPEQYFGPGTRLTVT.

This clone was seen more than once but under ten times. The V call is TRBV6-5, the J call TRBJ1-4, with D hard to call. Germline CDR1 and CDR2: MNHEY and SVGAGI. There are 11 residues in the CDR3. With 6 bases removed from V and 5 bases from J, the gap between germline ends came to 4 bases. CDR3 residues: CASSANEKLFF. The CDR3 DNA is TGTGCCAGCAGCGCGAATGAAAAACTGTTTTTT.

This rearrangement joins TRBV6-1 to TRBJ1-2, with a weak D call TRBD1 (6 bases). V dropped 4 bases and J dropped 4 bases, with 13 bases sitting between them. Germline CDR1 and CDR2: MNHNS and SASEGT. The CDR3 sequence is 14 residues long. CDR3 loop: CASSATRTVYGYTF. As DNA, the CDR3 is TGTGCCAGCAGTGCTACTCGGACAGTCTATGGCTACACCTTC.

The V and J genes are TRBV7-8 and TRBJ1-1; maybe TRBD1 (6 bases). This CDR3 region has 16 residues. Trimming removed 5 bases at V and 5 bases at J, with 21 bases between. Germline V CDR1 and CDR2: SGHVS, FQNEAQ. The DNA for the CDR3 is TGTGCCAGCAGCCCCGAGCACAGGGAGAGGGGTACTGAAGCTTTCTTT. Protein product: CASSPEHRERGTEAFF.

V and J are TRBV18 and TRBJ2-7; 12 positions agree with TRBD2. There are 15 residues in the CDR3. Trimming removed 3 bases from V and 6 bases from J; junction bases left unmatched: 6. In germline, CDR1 is KGHSH, CDR2 LQKENI. CDR3 protein: CASSPTSGGIGEQYF. The CDR3 region has the DNA TGTGCCAGCTCACCGACTAGCGGGGGAATTGGCGAGCAGTACTTC.

The chain has TRBV28 and TRBJ2-3; 9 bases are a match to TRBD1. V shed 5 bases, J shed 2 bases, and the junction held 14 bases outside the gene matches. Germline loops: CDR1 MDHEN, CDR2 SYDVKM. This CDR3 contains 18 residues. CDR3 nucleotide sequence: TGTGCCAGCAGTCCTTATGTCCCGGGACAGGGATTCACAGATACGCAGTATTTT. This codes for CASSPYVPGQGFTDTQYF.

The rearrangement links TRBV10-3 to TRBJ2-2; TRBD1 matches at 7 bases. J was trimmed by 4 bases and V by 3 bases; bases with no gene match: 5. The CDR3 has 15 residues. Germline-derived CDR1 and CDR2 are ENHRY and SYGVKD. CDR3 sequence (DNA): TGTGCCATCAGTGAAATGGGACAGACCACCGGGGAGCTGTTTTTT. Its translation is CAISEMGQTTGELFF.

The rearrangement uses TRBV6-1 and TRBJ2-3; no reliable D call. This CDR3 has 14 amino acids. From germline, CDR1 is MNHNS and CDR2 SASEGT. Between the trimmed V and J ends, which lost 6 bases and 5 bases, there was a span of 15 bases. This chain's CDR3 is CASSRGLRGDTQYF. The CDR3 bases are TGTGCCAGCAGCCGAGGTCTCAGAGGAGATACGCAGTATTTT.

The J gene is TRBJ2-5, the V gene TRBV9; D is possibly TRBD1 (5 bases). Trimming left V 2 bases short and J 0 bases short, with 11 bases between. The CDR3 runs to 15 residues. Germline V gene lookup returns CDR1 SGDLS and CDR2 YYNGEE. The CDR3 nucleotides are TGTGCCAGCAGCGTTGACAGCACTTACCAAGAGACCCAGTACTTC. Translation gives CASSVDSTYQETQYF.

This chain joins TRBV9 and TRBJ2-7, with 9 bases aligning to TRBD1. There are 15 residues in the CDR3. V lost 2 bases, J lost 1 base, and 4 bases stayed unmatched. Germline assignment: CDR1 SGDLS and CDR2 YYNGEE. In DNA form, the CDR3 reads TGTGCCAGCAGCGTTACGGACAGGGGATCCTACGAGCAGTACTTC. Translation: CASSVTDRGSYEQYF.

The chain combines TRBV6-1 with TRBJ2-7, with D uncertain. The germline V gene has CDR1 MNHNS and CDR2 SASEGT. The CDR3 loop spans 14 amino acids. The V gene lost 0 bases and the J gene lost 2 bases, with 8 bases spanning the gap. The CDR3: CASSEAAVTYEQYF. The CDR3 nucleotides are TGTGCCAGCAGTGAAGCGGCAGTAACCTACGAGCAGTACTTC.